This passage covers 14 T cell receptor beta chains from one sample sequenced in a study of cytomegalovirus exposure and HLA in healthy donors. Profiled with immunoSEQ multiplex PCR; TCRdb holds only in-frame clones, not every one. The sample has around 200,000 clones; about 81% are singletons. The sequenced material came from PBMCs. The receptors stem from a woman in her 30s in good health and CMV-seronegative.

The gene calls are TRBV2 and TRBJ1-4; possibly TRBD1 for D (5 bases). V shed 8 bases and J shed 8 bases, with 15 bases lying between them. The CDR3 loop spans 13 amino acids. Per the germline V gene, CDR1 is SNHLY and CDR2 is FYNNEI. CDR3: CASQGVSREKLFF. DNA of the CDR3: TGTGCCAGCCAAGGGGTATCACGGGAAAAACTGTTTTTT.

This clone has a single count. The chain has TRBV7-9 and TRBJ2-5, with a weak D call TRBD1 (6 bases). CDR1 and CDR2 from the germline V gene are SEHNR and FQNEAQ (reference sequence). The V and J ends lost 0 bases and 13 bases respectively, with 9 bases between them. The CDR3 is 11 residues long. The CDR3 DNA sequence: TGTGCCAGCAGCTTAGCCGGGACATGGTACTTC. Its translation is CASSLAGTWYF.

The chain uses TRBV5-1 and TRBJ2-1, with 9 bases lining up with TRBD2. This CDR3 comprises 15 residues. After removal of 1 base from V and 8 bases from J, the junction contained 7 bases not matched to a gene. Germline CDR1 is SGHRS and CDR2 is YFSETQ. In DNA, the CDR3 is TGCGCCAGCAGCTTGATCAGTGTAGCGGGAGATGAGCAGTTCTTC. This codes for CASSLISVAGDEQFF.

V is TRBV19 and J is TRBJ2-1; no definite D call. Germline V gene sequence: CDR1 LNHDA, CDR2 SQIVND (reference sequence). Trimming removed 4 bases from V and 0 bases from J, with 13 bases in between. The CDR3 totals 16 residues. For the CDR3, the DNA is TGTGCCAGTAGTACGCGTCGACTGCCCTCCTACAATGAGCAGTTCTTC. Protein sequence: CASSTRRLPSYNEQFF.

This clone has only a few counts. The chain employs TRBV5-1 and TRBJ1-2, with D possibly TRBD1 on 6 matching bases. Per the germline V gene, CDR1 is SGHRS and CDR2 is YFSETQ. V dropped 4 bases and J dropped 5 bases, with 15 bases sitting between them. The CDR3 has 14 amino acids. This CDR3 is CASSTLQGWYGYTF. CDR3 DNA: TGCGCCAGCAGCACGCTACAGGGTTGGTATGGCTACACCTTC. The complete variable domain, with remaining parts taken from reference TRBV5-1 and TRBJ1-2, reads KAGVTQTPRYLIKTRGQQVTLSCSPISGHRSVSWYQQTPGQGLQFLFEYFSETQRNKGNFPGRFSGRQFSNSRSEMNVSTLELGDSALYLCASSTLQGWYGYTFGSGTRLTVV.

This chain connects TRBV18 to TRBJ1-5; possible D gene TRBD1, 6 bases. V lost 6 bases, J lost 3 bases, and 18 bases lay in between. CDR3 size: 16 residues. CDR1 and CDR2 (germline): KGHSH, LQKENI. The CDR3 bases are TGTGCCAGCTCCGCCCGGGACACCTTAGACAATCAGCCCCAGCATTTT. Protein sequence: CASSARDTLDNQPQHF.

This chain connects TRBV4-2 to TRBJ2-5; no clear D gene. Trimming left V 3 bases short and J 1 base short, with 9 bases between. Per germline, CDR1 LGHNA and CDR2 YNFKEQ. The CDR3 length is 14 residues. The DNA for the CDR3 is TGTGCCAGCAGCCACGTGGAGACCCAAGAGACCCAGTACTTC. Its protein product is CASSHVETQETQYF.

This rearrangement joins TRBV9 to TRBJ2-3; TRBD2 might be the D (5 bases). V lost 4 bases, J lost 3 bases, and 12 bases lay in between. From germline, CDR1 is SGDLS and CDR2 YYNGEE. This CDR3 region has 14 residues. CDR3 region: CASSPSGTTDTQYF. For the CDR3, the DNA is TGTGCCAGCAGCCCAAGCGGAACGACAGATACGCAGTATTTT.

The chain uses TRBV5-1 and TRBJ1-2, with 7 nucleotides matching TRBD1. The CDR3 covers 14 residues. The ends lost 4 bases at V and 8 bases at J; junction bases unmatched: 11. Germline CDR1 is SGHRS and CDR2 is YFSETQ. CDR3 sequence (DNA): TGCGCCAGCAGCGAGAGACAGGGAGGATGGGGCTACACCTTC. Residues: CASSERQGGWGYTF.

The gene calls are TRBV6-4 and TRBJ2-1, with 11 positions matching TRBD1. The CDR3 is 15 amino acids. Germline CDR1 and CDR2: MRHNA and SNTAGT. The V and J ends lost 2 bases and 5 bases, in that order; junction bases with no gene match: 2. The CDR3 DNA is TGTGCCAGCAGTGACGGGACAGGGGGACACAATGAGCAGTTCTTC. This gives the protein CASSDGTGGHNEQFF.

V is TRBV7-9 and J is TRBJ1-5; D is ambiguous. This CDR3 is 14 amino acids long. Germline V CDR1 and CDR2: SEHNR, FQNEAQ (reference sequence). V shed 5 bases and J shed 6 bases, with 14 bases lying between them. For the CDR3, the DNA is TGTGCCAGCAGCCCCTTGACTGCGGGTCAGCCCCAGCATTTT. Residues: CASSPLTAGQPQHF.

The rearrangement uses TRBV30 and TRBJ2-7, with 8 bases identical to TRBD1. Germline CDR1 and CDR2: GTSNPN and SVGIG (reference sequence). The junction had 7 bases not matched to a gene; V was cut back by 2 bases and J by 4 bases. CDR3 length: 14 amino acids. Here the CDR3 DNA reads TGTGCCTGGAGTCCCAGGGGGCGCCAATACGAGCAGTACTTC. It yields the protein CAWSPRGRQYEQYF.

This clone was detected only a few times. The genes are TRBV28 and TRBJ2-7; 9 bases line up with TRBD2. Germline CDR1 and CDR2: MDHEN and SYDVKM. The length of the CDR3 is 15 residues. Trimming took 6 bases from V and 2 from J; bases not matched to a gene: 8. The CDR3 nucleotides read TGTGCCAGCAGCCGCGCAAGCGGGGGGACCTACGAGCAGTACTTC. Encoded protein: CASSRASGGTYEQYF.

V is TRBV15 and J is TRBJ1-1, with D perhaps TRBD1 (5 bases). The CDR3 covers 18 residues. Trimming took 0 bases from V and 4 from J, leaving 21 bases between them. Germline loops: CDR1 LNHNV, CDR2 YYDKDF (reference sequence). The CDR3 is CATSRDRQGPLSGTEAFF. CDR3 nucleotide sequence: TGTGCCACCAGCAGAGATCGCCAGGGCCCACTCTCGGGCACTGAAGCTTTCTTT.